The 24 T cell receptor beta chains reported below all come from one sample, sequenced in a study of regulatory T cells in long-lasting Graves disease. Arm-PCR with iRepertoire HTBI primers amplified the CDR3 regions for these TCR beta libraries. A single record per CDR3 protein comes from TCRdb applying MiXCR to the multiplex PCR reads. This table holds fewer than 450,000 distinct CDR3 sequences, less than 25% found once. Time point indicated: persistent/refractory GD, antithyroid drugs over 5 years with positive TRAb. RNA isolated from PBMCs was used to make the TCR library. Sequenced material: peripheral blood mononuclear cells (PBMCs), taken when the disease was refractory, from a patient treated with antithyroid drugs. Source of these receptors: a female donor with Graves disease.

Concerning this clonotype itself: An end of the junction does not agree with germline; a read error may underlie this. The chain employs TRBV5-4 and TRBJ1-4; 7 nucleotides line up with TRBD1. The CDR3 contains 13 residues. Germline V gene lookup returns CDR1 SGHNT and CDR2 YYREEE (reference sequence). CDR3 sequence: CASSHGTDEKLFF. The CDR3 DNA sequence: TGCGCCAGCAGCCACGGGACAGATGAAAAACTGTTTTTT.

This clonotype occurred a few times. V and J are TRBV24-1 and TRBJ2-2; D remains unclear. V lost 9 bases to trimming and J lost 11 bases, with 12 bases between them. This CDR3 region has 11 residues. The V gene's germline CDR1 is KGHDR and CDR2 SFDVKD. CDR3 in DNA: TGTGCCACCTCCCTTGGGCTTGAGCTGTTTTTT. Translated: CATSLGLELFF.

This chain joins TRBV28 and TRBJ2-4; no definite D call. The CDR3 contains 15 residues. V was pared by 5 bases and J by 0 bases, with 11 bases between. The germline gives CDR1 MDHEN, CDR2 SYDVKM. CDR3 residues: CASSPPILAKNIQYF. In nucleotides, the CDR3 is TGTGCCAGCAGTCCTCCCATACTAGCCAAAAACATTCAGTACTTC. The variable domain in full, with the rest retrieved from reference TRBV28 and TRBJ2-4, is DVKVTQSSRYLVKRTGEKVFLECVQDMDHENMFWYRQDPGLGLRLIYFSYDVKMKEKGDIPEGYSVSREKKERFSLILESASTNQTSMYLCASSPPILAKNIQYFGAGTRLSVL.

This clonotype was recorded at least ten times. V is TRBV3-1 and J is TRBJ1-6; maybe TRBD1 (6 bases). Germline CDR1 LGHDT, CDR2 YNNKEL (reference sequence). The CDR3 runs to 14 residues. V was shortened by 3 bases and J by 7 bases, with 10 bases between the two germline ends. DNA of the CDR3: TGTGCCAGCAGCCACCAGGGGCTCAATTCACCCCTCCACTTT. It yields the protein CASSHQGLNSPLHF. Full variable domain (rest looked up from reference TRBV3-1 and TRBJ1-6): DTAVSQTPKYLVTQMGNDKSIKCEQNLGHDTMYWYKQDSKKFLKIMFSYNNKELIINETVPNRFSPKSPDKAHLNLHINSLELGDSAVYFCASSHQGLNSPLHFGNGTRLTVT.

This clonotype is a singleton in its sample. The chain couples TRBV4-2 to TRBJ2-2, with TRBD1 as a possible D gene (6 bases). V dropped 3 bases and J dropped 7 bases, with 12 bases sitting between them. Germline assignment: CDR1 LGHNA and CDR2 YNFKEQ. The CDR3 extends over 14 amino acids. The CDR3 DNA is TGTGCCAGCAGCCACAACGACAGGATCGGGGAGCTGTTTTTT. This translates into CASSHNDRIGELFF.

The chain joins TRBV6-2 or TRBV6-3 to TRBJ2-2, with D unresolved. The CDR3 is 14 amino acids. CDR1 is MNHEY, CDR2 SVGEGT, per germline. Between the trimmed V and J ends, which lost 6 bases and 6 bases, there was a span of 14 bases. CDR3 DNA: TGTGCCAGCAGAACCACTCGGCCCCCCGGGGAGCTGTTTTTT. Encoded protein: CASRTTRPPGELFF.

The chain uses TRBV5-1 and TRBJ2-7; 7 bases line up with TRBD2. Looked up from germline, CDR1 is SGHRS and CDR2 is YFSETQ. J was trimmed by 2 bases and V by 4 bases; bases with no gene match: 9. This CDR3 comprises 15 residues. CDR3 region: CASSQIPGRPYEQYF. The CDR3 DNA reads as TGCGCCAGCAGCCAGATCCCCGGGAGGCCCTACGAGCAGTACTTC.

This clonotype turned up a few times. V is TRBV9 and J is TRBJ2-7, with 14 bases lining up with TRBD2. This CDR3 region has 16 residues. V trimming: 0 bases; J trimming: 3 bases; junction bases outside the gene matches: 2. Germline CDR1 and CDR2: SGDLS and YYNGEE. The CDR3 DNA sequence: TGTGCCAGCAGCGTAGGGACTAGCGGGAGGATCTACGAGCAGTACTTC. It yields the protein CASSVGTSGRIYEQYF.

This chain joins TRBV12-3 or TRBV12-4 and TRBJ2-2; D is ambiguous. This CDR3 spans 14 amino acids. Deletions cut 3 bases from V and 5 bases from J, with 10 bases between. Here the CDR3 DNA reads TGTGCCAGCAGTTTCACAGTGGGTACCGGGGAGCTGTTTTTT. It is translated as CASSFTVGTGELFF.

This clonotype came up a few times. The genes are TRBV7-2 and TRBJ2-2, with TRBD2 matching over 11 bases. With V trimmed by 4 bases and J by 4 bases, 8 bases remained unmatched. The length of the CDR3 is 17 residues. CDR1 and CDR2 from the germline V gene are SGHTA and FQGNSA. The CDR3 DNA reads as TGTGCCAGCAGCTACCCCACTAGCGGGAGAAGCACCGGGGAGCTGTTTTTT. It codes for CASSYPTSGRSTGELFF.

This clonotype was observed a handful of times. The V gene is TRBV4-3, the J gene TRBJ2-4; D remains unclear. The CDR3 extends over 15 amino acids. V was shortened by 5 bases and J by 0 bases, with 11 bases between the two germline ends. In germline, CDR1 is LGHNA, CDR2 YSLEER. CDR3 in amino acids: CASSFNWVAKNIQYF. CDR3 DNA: TGCGCCAGCAGCTTTAACTGGGTAGCCAAAAACATTCAGTACTTC.

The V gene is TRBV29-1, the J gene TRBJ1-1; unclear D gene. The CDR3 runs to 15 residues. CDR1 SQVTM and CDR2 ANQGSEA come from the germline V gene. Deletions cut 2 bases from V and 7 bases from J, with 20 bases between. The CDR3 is CSVESPQATTLEAFF. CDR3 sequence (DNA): TGCAGCGTTGAATCGCCCCAGGCCACAACCCTTGAAGCTTTCTTT.

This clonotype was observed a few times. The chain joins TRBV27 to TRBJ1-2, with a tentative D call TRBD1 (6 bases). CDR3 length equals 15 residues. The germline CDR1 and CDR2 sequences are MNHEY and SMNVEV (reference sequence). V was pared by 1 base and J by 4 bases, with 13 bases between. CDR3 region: CASSLLGGETYGYTF. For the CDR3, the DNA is TGTGCCAGCAGTTTATTAGGGGGAGAAACCTATGGCTACACCTTC.

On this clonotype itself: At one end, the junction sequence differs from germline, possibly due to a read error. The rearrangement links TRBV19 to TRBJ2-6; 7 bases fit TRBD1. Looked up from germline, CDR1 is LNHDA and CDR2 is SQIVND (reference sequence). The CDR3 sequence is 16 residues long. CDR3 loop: CAGSIEQGTGANVLTF. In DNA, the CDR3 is TGTGCCGGTAGTATAGAACAGGGGACTGGGGCCAACGTCCTGACTTTC.

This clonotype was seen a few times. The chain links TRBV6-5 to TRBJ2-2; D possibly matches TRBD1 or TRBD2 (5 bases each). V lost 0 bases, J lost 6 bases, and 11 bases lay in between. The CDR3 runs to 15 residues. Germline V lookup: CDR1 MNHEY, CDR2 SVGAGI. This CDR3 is CASSYSEGWSGELFF. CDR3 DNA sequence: TGTGCCAGCAGTTACTCCGAGGGGTGGTCCGGGGAGCTGTTTTTT.

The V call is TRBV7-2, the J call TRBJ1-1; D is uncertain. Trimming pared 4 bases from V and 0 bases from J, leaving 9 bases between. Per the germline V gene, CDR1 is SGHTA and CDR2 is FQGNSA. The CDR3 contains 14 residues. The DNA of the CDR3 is TGTGCCAGCAGCTCCTTCTTCATGAACACTGAAGCTTTCTTT. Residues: CASSSFFMNTEAFF.

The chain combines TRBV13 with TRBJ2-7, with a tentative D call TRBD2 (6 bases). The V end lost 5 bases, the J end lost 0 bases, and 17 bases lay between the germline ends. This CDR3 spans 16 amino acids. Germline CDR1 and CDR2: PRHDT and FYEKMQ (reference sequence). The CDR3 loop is CASSPGLRALSYEQYF. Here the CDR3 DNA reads TGTGCCAGCAGCCCGGGACTCCGGGCCCTCTCCTACGAGCAGTACTTC.

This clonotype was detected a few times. The CDR3 DNA reads TGCGCCAGCAGCCAAGAGGGGGTAAATAATTCACCCCTCCACTTT. Its translation: CASSQEGVNNSPLHF. The rearrangement joins TRBV4-3 to TRBJ1-6, with D perhaps TRBD1 (5 bases). The CDR3 is 15 amino acids. V lost 0 bases and J 5 bases, leaving 8 bases between the germline ends. The V gene's germline CDR1 is LGHNA and CDR2 YSLEER.

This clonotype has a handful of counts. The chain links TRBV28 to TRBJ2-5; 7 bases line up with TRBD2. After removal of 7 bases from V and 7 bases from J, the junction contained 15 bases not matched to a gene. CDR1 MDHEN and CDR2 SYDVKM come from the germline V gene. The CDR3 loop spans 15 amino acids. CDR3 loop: CASTHSGSQAGTQYF. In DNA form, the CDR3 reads TGTGCCAGCACTCATAGCGGGTCCCAAGCGGGGACCCAGTACTTC.

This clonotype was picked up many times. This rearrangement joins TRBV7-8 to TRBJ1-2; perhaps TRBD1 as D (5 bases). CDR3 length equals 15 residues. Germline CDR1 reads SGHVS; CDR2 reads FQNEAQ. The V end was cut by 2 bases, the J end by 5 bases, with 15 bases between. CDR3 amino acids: CASSLQRQTTYGYTF. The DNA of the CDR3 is TGTGCCAGCAGCTTACAGAGACAGACAACGTATGGCTACACCTTC.

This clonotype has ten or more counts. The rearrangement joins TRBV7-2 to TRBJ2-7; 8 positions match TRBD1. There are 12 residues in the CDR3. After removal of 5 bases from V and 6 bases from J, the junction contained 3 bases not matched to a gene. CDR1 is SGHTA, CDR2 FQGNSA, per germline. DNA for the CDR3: TGTGCCAGCAGCAAAGACAGGGGCGAGCAGTACTTC. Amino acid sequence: CASSKDRGEQYF.

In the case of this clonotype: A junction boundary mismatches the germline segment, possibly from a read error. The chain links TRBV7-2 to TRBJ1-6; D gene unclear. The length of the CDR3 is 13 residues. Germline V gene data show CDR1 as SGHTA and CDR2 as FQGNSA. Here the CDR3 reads CASSLRGNSPLHF. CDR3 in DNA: TGTGCCAGTAGCTTACGGGGAAATTCACCCCTCCACTTT.

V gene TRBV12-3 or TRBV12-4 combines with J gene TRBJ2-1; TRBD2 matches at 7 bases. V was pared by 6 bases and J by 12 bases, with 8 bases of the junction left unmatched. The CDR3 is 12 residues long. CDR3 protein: CASRPAGTTQFF. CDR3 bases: TGTGCCAGCAGACCCGCCGGGACTACGCAGTTCTTC.

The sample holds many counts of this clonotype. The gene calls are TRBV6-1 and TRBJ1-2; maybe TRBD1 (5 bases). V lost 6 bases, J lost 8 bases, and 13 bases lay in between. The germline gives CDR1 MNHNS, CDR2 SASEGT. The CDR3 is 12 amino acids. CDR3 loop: CASSPDRGGYTF. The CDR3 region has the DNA TGTGCCAGCAGCCCCGATAGGGGCGGCTACACCTTC.